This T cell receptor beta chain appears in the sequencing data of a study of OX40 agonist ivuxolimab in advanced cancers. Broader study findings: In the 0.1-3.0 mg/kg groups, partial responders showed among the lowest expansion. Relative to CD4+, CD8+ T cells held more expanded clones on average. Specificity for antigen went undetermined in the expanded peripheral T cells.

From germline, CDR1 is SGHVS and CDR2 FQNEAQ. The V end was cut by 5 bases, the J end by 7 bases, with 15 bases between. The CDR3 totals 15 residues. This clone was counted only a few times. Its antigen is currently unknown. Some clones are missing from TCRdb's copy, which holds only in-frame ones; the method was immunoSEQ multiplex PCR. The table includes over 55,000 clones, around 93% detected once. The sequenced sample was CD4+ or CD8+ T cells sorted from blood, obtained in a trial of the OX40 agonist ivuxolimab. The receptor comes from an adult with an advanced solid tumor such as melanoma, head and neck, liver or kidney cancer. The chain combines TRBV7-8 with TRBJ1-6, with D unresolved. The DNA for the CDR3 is TGTGCCAGCAGCCTAACCCTCTTAGGGAATTCACCCCTCCACTTT. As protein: CASSLTLLGNSPLHF.